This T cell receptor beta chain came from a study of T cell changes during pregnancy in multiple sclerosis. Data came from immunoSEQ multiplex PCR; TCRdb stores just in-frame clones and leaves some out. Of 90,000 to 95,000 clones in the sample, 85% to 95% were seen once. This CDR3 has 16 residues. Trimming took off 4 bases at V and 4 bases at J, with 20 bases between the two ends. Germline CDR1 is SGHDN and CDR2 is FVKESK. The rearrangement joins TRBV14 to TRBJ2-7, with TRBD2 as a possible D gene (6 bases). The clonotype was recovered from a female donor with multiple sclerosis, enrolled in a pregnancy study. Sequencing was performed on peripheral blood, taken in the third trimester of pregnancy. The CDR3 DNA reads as TGTGCCAGCAGCCGAAGGGACTCCCTCACCCATTACGAGCAGTACTTC. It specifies CASSRRDSLTHYEQYF.